This entry lists 3 T cell receptor beta chains sequenced from one sample in a study of CD8+CD57+ T cells in acquired aplastic anemia. For sequencing, patients were chosen who had shown expansion of CD8+CD57+ cells by flow cytometry. Genomic DNA provided the template from which TCR beta VDJ and CDR3 profiles were obtained. TCRdb reprocessed the reads with MiXCR, giving one entry per CDR3 protein. Among about 240,000 distinct CDR3 sequences, more than 45% were seen once, and the ten largest hold roughly 8%. The sequencing input was sorted CD4+, CD8+, or CD8+CD57+ T cells (not recorded which) from PBMCs. Receptor source: a human donor with aplastic anemia.

This chain links TRBV27 with TRBJ1-1; D gene unclear. CDR1 and CDR2 from the germline V gene are MNHEY and SMNVEV (reference sequence). The CDR3 loop spans 14 amino acids. The germline V and J ends were trimmed by 1 base and 2 bases, with 8 bases remaining between them. CDR3 sequence (DNA): TGTGCCAGCAGTTTATGGGCGGGAAACACTGAAGCTTTCTTT. Translation gives CASSLWAGNTEAFF.

In the case of this clonotype: A much bigger clone sits one base away, suggesting this may be a read error. The V gene is TRBV6-5, the J gene TRBJ2-1, with D perhaps TRBD1 or TRBD2 (6 bases each). V shed 8 bases and J shed 6 bases, with 17 bases lying between them. The CDR3 loop spans 14 amino acids. Germline loops: CDR1 MNHEY, CDR2 SVGAGI. CDR3 sequence reads: CASGSQGGGNEQFF. Here the CDR3 DNA reads TGTGCCAGCGGTTCCCAAGGGGGAGGCAATGAGCAGTTCTTC.

This clonotype was observed many times. V and J are TRBV2 and TRBJ2-7; 7 bases line up with TRBD1. V was clipped by 5 bases and J by 4 bases; unmatched bases: 5. The CDR3 is 13 amino acids. Germline CDR1 SNHLY, CDR2 FYNNEI. CDR3 bases: TGTGCCAGCAGTCAACAGGGGAATTACGAGCAGTACTTC. Protein sequence: CASSQQGNYEQYF.